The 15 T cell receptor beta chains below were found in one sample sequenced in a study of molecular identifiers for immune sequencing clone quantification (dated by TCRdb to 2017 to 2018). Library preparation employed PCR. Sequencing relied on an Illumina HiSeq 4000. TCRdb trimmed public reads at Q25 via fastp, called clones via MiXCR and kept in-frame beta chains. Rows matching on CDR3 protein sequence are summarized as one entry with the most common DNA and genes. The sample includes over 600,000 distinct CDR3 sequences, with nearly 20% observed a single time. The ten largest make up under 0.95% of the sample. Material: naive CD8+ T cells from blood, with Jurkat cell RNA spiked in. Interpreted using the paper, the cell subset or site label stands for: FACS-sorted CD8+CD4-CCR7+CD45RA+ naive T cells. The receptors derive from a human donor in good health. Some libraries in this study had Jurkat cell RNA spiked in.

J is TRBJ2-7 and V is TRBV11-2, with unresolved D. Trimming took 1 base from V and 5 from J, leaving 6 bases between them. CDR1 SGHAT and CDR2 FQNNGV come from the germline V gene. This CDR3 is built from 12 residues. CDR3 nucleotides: TGTGCCAGCAGCTTAGGATTCAACGAGCAGTACTTC. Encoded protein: CASSLGFNEQYF.

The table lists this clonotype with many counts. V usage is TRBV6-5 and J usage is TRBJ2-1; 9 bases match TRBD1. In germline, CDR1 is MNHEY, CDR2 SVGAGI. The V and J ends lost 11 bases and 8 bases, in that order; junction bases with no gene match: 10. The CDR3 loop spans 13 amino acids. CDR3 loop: CAGPGQGFDEQFF. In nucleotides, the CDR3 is TGTGCCGGACCGGGACAGGGTTTCGATGAGCAGTTCTTC.

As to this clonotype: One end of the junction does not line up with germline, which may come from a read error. The CDR3, as DNA: TGTGCCAGCACAGGGTACACCGGGGAGCTGCTTTTT. Its translation: CASTGYTGELLF. This chain connects TRBV2 to TRBJ2-2; TRBD1 or TRBD2 may be the D gene (5 bases each). CDR1 and CDR2 from the germline V gene are SNHLY and FYNNEI. The CDR3 spans 12 residues.

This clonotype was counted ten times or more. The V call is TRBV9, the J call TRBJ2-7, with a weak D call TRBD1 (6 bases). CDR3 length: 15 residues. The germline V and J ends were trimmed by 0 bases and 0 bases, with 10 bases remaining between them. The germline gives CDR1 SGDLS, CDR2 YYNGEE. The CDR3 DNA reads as TGTGCCAGCAGCGTAGGTGGGACACCCTCCTACGAGCAGTACTTC. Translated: CASSVGGTPSYEQYF.

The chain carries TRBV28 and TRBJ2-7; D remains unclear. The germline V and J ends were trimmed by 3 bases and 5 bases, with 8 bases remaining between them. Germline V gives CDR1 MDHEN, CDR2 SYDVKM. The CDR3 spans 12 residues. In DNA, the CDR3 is TGTGCCAGCAGTTTTGACCCCAACGAGCAGTACTTC. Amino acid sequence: CASSFDPNEQYF. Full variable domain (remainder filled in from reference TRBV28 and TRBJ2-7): DVKVTQSSRYLVKRTGEKVFLECVQDMDHENMFWYRQDPGLGLRLIYFSYDVKMKEKGDIPEGYSVSREKKERFSLILESASTNQTSMYLCASSFDPNEQYFGPGTRLTVT.

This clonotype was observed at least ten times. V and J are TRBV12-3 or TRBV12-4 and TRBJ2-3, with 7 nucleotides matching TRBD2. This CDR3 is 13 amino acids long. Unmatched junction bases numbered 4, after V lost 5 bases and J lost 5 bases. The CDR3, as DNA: TGTGCCAGCAGTGTCGGGGGGTTAGATACGCAGTATTTT. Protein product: CASSVGGLDTQYF.

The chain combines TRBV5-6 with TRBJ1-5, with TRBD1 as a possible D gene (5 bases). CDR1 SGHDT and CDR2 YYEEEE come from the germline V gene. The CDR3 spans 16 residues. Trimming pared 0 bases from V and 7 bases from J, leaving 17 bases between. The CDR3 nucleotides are TGTGCCAGCAGCTTGGCGACAAGGGGACTAGGGCAGCCCCAGCATTTT. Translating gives CASSLATRGLGQPQHF. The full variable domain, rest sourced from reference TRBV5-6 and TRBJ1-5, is DAGVTQSPTHLIKTRGQQVTLRCSPKSGHDTVSWYQQALGQGPQFIFQYYEEEERQRGNFPDRFSGHQFPNYSSELNVNALLLGDSALYLCASSLATRGLGQPQHFGDGTRLSIL.

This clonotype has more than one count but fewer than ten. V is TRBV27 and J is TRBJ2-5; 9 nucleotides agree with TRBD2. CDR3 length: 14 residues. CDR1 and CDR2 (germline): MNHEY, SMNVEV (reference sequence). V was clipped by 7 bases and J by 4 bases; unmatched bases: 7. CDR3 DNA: TGTGCCAGCAAGGCTAGCGGGGCGGGAGAGACCCAGTACTTC. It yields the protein CASKASGAGETQYF.

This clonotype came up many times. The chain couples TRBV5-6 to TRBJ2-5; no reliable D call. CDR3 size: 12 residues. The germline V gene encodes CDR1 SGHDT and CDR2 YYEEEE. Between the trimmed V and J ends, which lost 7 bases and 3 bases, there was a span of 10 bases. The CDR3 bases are TGTGCCAGCGGACCACCCGAAGAGACCCAGTACTTC. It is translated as CASGPPEETQYF.

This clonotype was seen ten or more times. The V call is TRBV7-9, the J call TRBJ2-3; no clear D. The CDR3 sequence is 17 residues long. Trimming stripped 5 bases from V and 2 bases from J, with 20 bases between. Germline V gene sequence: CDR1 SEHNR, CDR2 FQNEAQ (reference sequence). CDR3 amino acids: CASSPVLGVHSTDTQYF. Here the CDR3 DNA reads TGTGCCAGCAGCCCCGTCCTGGGCGTCCATTCCACAGATACGCAGTATTTT.

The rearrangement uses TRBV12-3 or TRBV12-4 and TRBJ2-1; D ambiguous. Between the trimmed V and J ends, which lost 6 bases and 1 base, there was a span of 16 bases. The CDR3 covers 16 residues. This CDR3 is CASSHIRGVSYNEQFF. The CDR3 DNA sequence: TGTGCCAGCAGCCATATTAGAGGAGTTTCCTACAATGAGCAGTTCTTC.

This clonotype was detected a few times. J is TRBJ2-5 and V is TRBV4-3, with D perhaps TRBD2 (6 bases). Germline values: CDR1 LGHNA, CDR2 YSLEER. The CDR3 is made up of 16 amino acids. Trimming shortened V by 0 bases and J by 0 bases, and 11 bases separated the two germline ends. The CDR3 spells CASSQDHRGYQETQYF. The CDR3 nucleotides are TGCGCCAGCAGCCAAGATCACCGGGGGTACCAAGAGACCCAGTACTTC.

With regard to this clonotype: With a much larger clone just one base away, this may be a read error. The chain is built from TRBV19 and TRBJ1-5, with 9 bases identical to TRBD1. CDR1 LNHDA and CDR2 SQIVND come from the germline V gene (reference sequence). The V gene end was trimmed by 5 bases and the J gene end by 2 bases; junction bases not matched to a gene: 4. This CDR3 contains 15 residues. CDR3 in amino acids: CASSVQGARNQPQHF. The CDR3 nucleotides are TGTGCCAGTAGTGTACAGGGGGCTCGCAATCAGCCCCAGCATTTT.

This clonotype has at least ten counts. The CDR3 region is CASHGGGQPQHF. The CDR3 bases are TGTGCCAGCCATGGCGGGGGCCAGCCCCAGCATTTT. The chain combines TRBV19 with TRBJ1-5; possibly TRBD1 for D (6 bases). Germline-derived CDR1 and CDR2 are LNHDA and SQIVND (reference sequence). Trimming shortened V by 9 bases and J by 7 bases, and 13 bases separated the two germline ends. The CDR3 totals 12 residues.

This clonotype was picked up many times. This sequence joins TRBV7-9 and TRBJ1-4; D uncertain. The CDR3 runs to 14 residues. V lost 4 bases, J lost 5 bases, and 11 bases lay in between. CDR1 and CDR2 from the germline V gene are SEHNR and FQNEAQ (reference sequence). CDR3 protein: CASSSPGFNEKLFF. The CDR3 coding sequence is TGTGCCAGCAGCTCCCCGGGCTTCAATGAAAAACTGTTTTTT.